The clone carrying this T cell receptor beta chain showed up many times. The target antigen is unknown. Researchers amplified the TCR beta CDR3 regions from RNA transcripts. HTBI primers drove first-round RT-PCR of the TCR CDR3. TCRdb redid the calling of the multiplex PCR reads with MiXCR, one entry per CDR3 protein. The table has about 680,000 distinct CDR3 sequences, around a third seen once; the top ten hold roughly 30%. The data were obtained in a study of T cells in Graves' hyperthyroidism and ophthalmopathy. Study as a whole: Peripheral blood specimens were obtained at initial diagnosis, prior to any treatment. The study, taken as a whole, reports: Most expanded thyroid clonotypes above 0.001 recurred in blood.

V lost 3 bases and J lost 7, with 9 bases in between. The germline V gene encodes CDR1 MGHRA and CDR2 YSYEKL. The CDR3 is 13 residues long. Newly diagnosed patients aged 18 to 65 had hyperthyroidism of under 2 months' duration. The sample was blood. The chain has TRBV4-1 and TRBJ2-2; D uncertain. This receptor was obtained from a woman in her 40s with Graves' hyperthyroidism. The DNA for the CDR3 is TGCGCCAGCAGCCATAGGGTGTTCGGGGAGCTGTTTTTT. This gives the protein CASSHRVFGELFF.